The 2 T cell receptor beta chains below were found in one sample sequenced in a study of blood T cell repertoires in COVID-19. Assay used: immunoSEQ multiplex PCR; TCRdb lists only in-frame clones, some missing. The sample consists of 240,000 or so clones, more than 75% of them appearing once. Sequences were obtained from peripheral blood. These receptors were obtained from a woman in her 70s with active or convalescent COVID-19.

CDR3 region: CASGFLGSYTF. DNA for the CDR3: TGTGCTAGTGGTTTTCTCGGTAGCTACACCTTC. The chain employs TRBV12-5 and TRBJ1-2; no firm D call. Germline V lookup: CDR1 LGHNT, CDR2 FRNRAP. The V end lost 3 bases, the J end lost 9 bases, and 8 bases lay between the germline ends. The CDR3 contains 11 residues. Drawing the rest from reference TRBV12-5 and TRBJ1-2, the complete variable domain is DARVTQTPRHKVTEMGQEVTMRCQPILGHNTVFWYRQTMMQGLELLAYFRNRAPLDDSGMPKDRFSAEMPDATLATLKIQPSEPRDSAVYFCASGFLGSYTFGSGTRLTVV.

The chain links TRBV3-1 (or the pseudogene TRBV3-2) to TRBJ2-1; D perhaps matches TRBD2 (5 bases). The CDR3 covers 16 residues. V dropped 4 bases and J dropped 0 bases, with 13 bases sitting between them. The germline V gene encodes CDR1 LGHDT and CDR2 YNNKEL (reference sequence). The CDR3 sequence: CASSRKTGSSYNEQFF. CDR3 bases: TGTGCCAGCAGCCGTAAGACGGGGAGCTCCTACAATGAGCAGTTCTTC.